These 9 T cell receptor beta chains came from one sample sequenced in a study of technical replicates of blood from a few donors. Assay: immunoSEQ multiplex PCR; the TCRdb copy retains only in-frame clones and omits some. The sample comprises more than 10,000 clones, 70% to 80% of which are singletons, and roughly an eighth rests with the top ten. Sequencing was performed on PBMCs. These receptors all stem from a human donor in good health.

The rearrangement links TRBV28 to TRBJ1-3; 11 nucleotides line up with TRBD1. V lost 6 bases and J lost 4; bases outside the gene matches: 8. The CDR3 has 16 amino acids. CDR1 MDHEN and CDR2 SYDVKM come from the germline V gene. This chain's CDR3 is CASSRGQGALGNTIYF. The CDR3 DNA follows: TGTGCCAGCAGCCGAGGACAGGGGGCGCTAGGAAACACCATATATTTT.

The sample holds a few counts of this clone. This sequence joins TRBV7-8 and TRBJ2-1, with TRBD2 identical over 8 bases. This CDR3 is built from 16 residues. The junction had 6 bases not matched to a gene; V was cut back by 5 bases and J by 0 bases. The germline CDR1 and CDR2 sequences are SGHVS and FQNEAQ. CDR3 residues: CASSIFSGISYNEQFF. CDR3 sequence (DNA): TGTGCCAGCAGCATCTTTAGCGGGATCTCCTACAATGAGCAGTTCTTC.

The chain employs TRBV11-3 and TRBJ2-5; perhaps TRBD1 as D (6 bases). This CDR3 comprises 14 residues. V was shortened by 4 bases and J by 4 bases, with 13 bases between the two germline ends. Germline V lookup: CDR1 SGHNT, CDR2 YENEEA. The CDR3 DNA reads TGTGCCAGCAGCTCAGGGGCGGCTGGAGAGACCCAGTACTTC. This sequence encodes CASSSGAAGETQYF.

V usage is TRBV4-2 and J usage is TRBJ2-5; 10 bases align to TRBD1. The germline V gene has CDR1 LGHNA and CDR2 YNFKEQ. V was pared by 4 bases and J by 4 bases, with 6 bases of the junction left unmatched. The CDR3 has 15 amino acids. The CDR3 sequence: CASSPGQGDRETQYF. DNA of the CDR3: TGTGCCAGCAGCCCCGGACAGGGGGACCGAGAGACCCAGTACTTC.

The gene calls are TRBV14 and TRBJ2-2, with D unresolved. Germline values: CDR1 SGHDN, CDR2 FVKESK. The CDR3 has 15 residues. Trimming stripped 1 base from V and 1 base from J, with 7 bases between. The CDR3 DNA follows: TGTGCCAGCAGCCAAGCGCAGGAGAACACCGGGGAGCTGTTTTTT. Encoded protein: CASSQAQENTGELFF.

J is TRBJ2-1 and V is TRBV5-4; TRBD2 matches 10 bases. CDR3 length: 14 residues. V was clipped by 9 bases and J by 4 bases; unmatched bases: 7. In germline, CDR1 is SGHNT, CDR2 YYREEE (reference sequence). In nucleotides, the CDR3 is TGTGCCACCCAAACTAGCGGGATGTACAATGAGCAGTTCTTC. Translation gives CATQTSGMYNEQFF.

This chain connects TRBV25-1 to TRBJ2-1; TRBD2 matches at 8 bases. The germline CDR1 and CDR2 sequences are MGHDK and SYGVNS. The CDR3 is made up of 16 amino acids. Trimming at V came to 7 bases and at J to 6 bases, leaving 14 bases not matched to a gene. CDR3 residues: CASTPYGTSNINEQFF. CDR3 DNA: TGTGCCAGCACTCCCTACGGGACTAGTAATATCAATGAGCAGTTCTTC.

V and J are TRBV4-2 and TRBJ2-3; TRBD1 is a possible D gene (6 bases). The CDR3 contains 15 residues. V was cut by 0 bases and J by 1 base, with 8 bases left in between. Per the germline V gene, CDR1 is LGHNA and CDR2 is YNFKEQ. CDR3: CASSQDRQGTDTQYF. Here the CDR3 DNA reads TGTGCCAGCAGCCAAGATAGACAGGGCACAGATACGCAGTATTTT.

The chain uses TRBV30 and TRBJ2-2, with 7 bases lining up with TRBD2. With 2 bases clipped from V and 8 bases from J, the junction kept 8 bases outside the gene matches. Germline CDR1 GTSNPN, CDR2 SVGIG (reference sequence). The CDR3 loop spans 14 amino acids. The CDR3 DNA reads TGTGCCTGGAGTTTTGCGGGAGTCGTAGGGGAGCTGTTTTTT. Translation gives CAWSFAGVVGELFF.